The sequence of this T cell receptor (beta chain) was determined in a study of blood T cell repertoires in COVID-19 (dated by TCRdb to 2020 to 2021). For the study in its entirety: Samples covering the acute and convalescent phases of COVID-19 were provided by collaborators in the United States, Italy and Spain. The material from the prospective study consisted of cDNA or gDNA derived from T cells, B-cell-depleted T cells, or PBMCs. Deeply sampled blood TCRbeta repertoires from subjects exposed to, actively infected with, or recovered from COVID-19 were included in the dataset. A freely available public database, intended as a resource for researchers studying the immune response to SARS-CoV-2, is where the repertoires were released. The samples were drawn from the first 160 participants of the ongoing ImmuneRACE study and from 1,254 subjects provided by 6 global collaborators. Nearly every sample came with metadata listing a de-identified subject ID, COVID-19 status, age in years and sex. HLA class I and class II types, where available, came from metadata supplied by the sample provider rather than from assay-based typing. Results the study describes overall, beyond this receptor: Clinical and demographic metadata were provided uncurated, with the amount varying by source and participant.

This clone was recorded once. There is no known antigen for this receptor. No base qualities exist here, and no much larger clone lies one base off it. TCRbeta CDR3 regions were amplified from genomic DNA by means of the immunoSEQ Assay, a bias-controlled multiplex PCR. The authors processed their data as follows. The number of nucleated cells in each sample was estimated by amplification of reference gene primers within the assay. Sequence reads were collapsed and filtered to measure the absolute abundance of every unique TCRbeta CDR3 rearrangement. For each sample, productive Simpson clonality was calculated as the square root of Simpson's diversity index over productive rearrangements. This immuneACCESS table, as held by TCRdb, lists in-frame sequences with V and J called but not all clones. Of the missing ones, under half trace to an unresolved V gene in checked studies; the others have no known cause. Clonal size and the V and J genes are those of that table, whereas D and trimming came from the DNA. Present in this sample are approximately 200,000 clones, roughly 85% of which were seen just once. Clones ranked in the top ten supply 15% to 20% of the sample.

Enrolling through a virtual design, the prospective study's participants ranged in age from roughly 18 to 89 years and lived across 24 United States geographic areas. In the prospective study, cohorts were assigned on the basis of participant-reported clinical history obtained from a screening survey and a study questionnaire. For ImmuneRACE Cohort 3, a participant was defined as recovered based on two consecutive negative NP/OP PCR tests, clearance by a healthcare professional, or resolution of symptoms. In the prospective study, mobile phlebotomists collected whole blood, serum and a nasopharyngeal or oropharyngeal swab from each participant. Over a roughly 2-month period, participants in the prospective study had the option of providing additional blood draws and questionnaires. Before DNA extraction, prospective study blood samples were shipped either frozen or at room temperature. The cysteine opens and the phenylalanine closes a CDR3 of 15 amino acids. The CDR3 DNA has 45 bases and is translated from base 1. From the germline V gene, CDR1 is SGHRS and CDR2 is YFSETQ. Trimming costs V 4 bases and J 3 bases, and their ends lie 17 bases apart.

The sequenced sample was PBMCs or T cells enriched from blood (not recorded which). This chain joins TRBV5-1 to TRBJ2-7, with a weak D call of TRBD2 (5 bases match). The sequence was obtained from a man in his forties who had recovered from COVID-19. The CDR3: CASSPAGQNNYEQYF. In nucleotide form, the sequence is TGCGCCAGCAGCCCCGCGGGCCAGAACAACTACGAGCAGTACTTC.